The 10 T cell receptor beta chains in this list originate from one sample, sequenced in a study of blood T cell repertoires in COVID-19. Sequencing was performed with immunoSEQ multiplex PCR; in TCRdb, only in-frame clones are kept and a portion is missing. The sample has about 57,000 clones, 82% seen once. Sequencing was carried out using peripheral blood. Receptors originate from an older woman with acute or convalescent COVID-19.

The chain links TRBV6-5 to TRBJ1-6; 9 bases match TRBD1. Germline V gene sequence: CDR1 MNHEY, CDR2 SVGAGI. This CDR3 spans 13 amino acids. V lost 9 bases, J lost 9 bases, and 6 bases stayed unmatched. The CDR3 DNA reads TGTGCCAGTAAACAGGGGGCGCTTTCACCCCTCCACTTT. It codes for CASKQGALSPLHF.

The chain employs TRBV5-1 and TRBJ2-6, with TRBD1 matching over 8 bases. With 4 bases clipped from V and 1 base from J, the junction kept 4 bases outside the gene matches. Germline CDR1 and CDR2: SGHRS and YFSETQ. The CDR3 runs to 16 residues. The CDR3, as DNA: TGCGCCAGCAGCCACAGGGGGTTTTCTGGGGCCAACGTCCTGACTTTC. Protein sequence: CASSHRGFSGANVLTF.

The rearrangement uses TRBV7-9 and TRBJ1-2, with 8 bases fitting TRBD1. Germline CDR1 reads SEHNR; CDR2 reads FQNEAQ (reference sequence). The CDR3 spans 14 residues. The V segment lost 5 bases and the J segment 0 bases; nucleotides outside the gene matches: 2. The CDR3 protein is CASSLQGANYGYTF. The CDR3 DNA reads TGTGCCAGCAGCCTACAGGGGGCTAACTATGGCTACACCTTC.

The CDR3 is CASSLRTGFSYEQYF. CDR3 DNA: TGTGCCAGCAGCTTAAGGACAGGTTTTTCCTACGAGCAGTACTTC. This chain connects TRBV7-9 to TRBJ2-7; 7 nucleotides line up with TRBD1. The V segment lost 2 bases and the J segment 1 base; nucleotides outside the gene matches: 5. Germline V gene lookup returns CDR1 SEHNR and CDR2 FQNEAQ (reference sequence). The CDR3 loop spans 15 amino acids.

The rearrangement joins TRBV2 to TRBJ2-1, with a weak D call TRBD1 (6 bases). With 7 bases removed from V and 4 bases from J, the gap between germline ends came to 17 bases. The CDR3 sequence is 15 residues long. Germline CDR1 is SNHLY and CDR2 is FYNNEI. The DNA for the CDR3 is TGTGCCAGCACCCTGGACAGCCAAAATTACAATGAGCAGTTCTTC. It translates to CASTLDSQNYNEQFF.

The rearrangement uses TRBV2 and TRBJ2-3; D is perhaps TRBD2 (5 bases). V was clipped by 4 bases and J by 2 bases, with 10 bases between them. This CDR3 is built from 14 residues. Germline V gives CDR1 SNHLY, CDR2 FYNNEI. The CDR3 here is CASSGGGPTDTQYF. The CDR3 DNA is TGTGCCAGCAGTGGAGGCGGGCCCACAGATACGCAGTATTTT.

The chain combines TRBV11-2 with TRBJ2-2; possible D gene TRBD1, 5 bases. V lost 4 bases and J lost 6, with 21 bases in between. CDR3 length: 17 residues. Germline CDR1 is SGHAT and CDR2 is FQNNGV. CDR3 loop: CASSSPLGLNNAGELFF. The CDR3 bases are TGTGCCAGCAGCTCCCCCCTGGGGCTAAACAACGCCGGGGAGCTGTTTTTT.

V is TRBV4-3 and J is TRBJ2-1, with a weak D call TRBD1 (6 bases). The CDR3 contains 18 residues. Germline V lookup: CDR1 LGHNA, CDR2 YSLEER. V gave up 3 bases and J gave up 1 base, with 19 bases separating them. This CDR3 reads CASSQGVAGVESYNEQFF. DNA for the CDR3: TGCGCCAGCAGCCAGGGCGTAGCAGGGGTTGAATCCTACAATGAGCAGTTCTTC.

The gene calls are TRBV4-1 and TRBJ2-3; D is uncertain. This CDR3 is built from 13 residues. Per germline, CDR1 MGHRA and CDR2 YSYEKL. V was clipped by 0 bases and J by 11 bases, with 12 bases between them. This chain's CDR3 is CASSQDLLVGQYF. CDR3 DNA sequence: TGCGCCAGCAGCCAAGATCTTCTAGTCGGGCAGTATTTT.

The chain recombines TRBV7-2 with TRBJ1-4, with D possibly TRBD1 on 5 matching bases. Deletions cut 5 bases from V and 6 bases from J, with 19 bases between. The CDR3 length is 16 residues. CDR1 is SGHTA, CDR2 FQGNSA, per germline. CDR3 protein: CASSPSLVVGDEKLFF. The CDR3 nucleotides read TGTGCCAGCAGCCCGAGCCTCGTGGTAGGGGATGAAAAACTGTTTTTT.